Listed below are T cell receptor beta chains from one sample, sequenced in a study of blood T cell repertoires in COVID-19. TCRdb's copy holds only in-frame clones and misses some; the assay was immunoSEQ multiplex PCR. The repertoire holds more than 200,000 clones, with about 88% as singletons. Sequenced: peripheral blood. All receptors come from a man between 65 and 85 years old with acute or convalescent COVID-19. The CDR3 runs from the conserved cysteine through the conserved F or W. Each record gives: V gene, D gene, J gene, CDR3 length, clone size, CDR3 DNA, CDR3 protein. D genes are given only for firm matches. Expanded clones get a size class; other rows say once, few or many, or leave the size out.

>TRBV28|TRBD2|TRBJ2-7|17|-
TGTGCCAGCAGTTCCGGGGCTAGCGGGAGTAGGGGACTGGAGAAGTACTTC
CASSSGASGSRGLEKYF
>TRBV14|TRBD1|TRBJ2-5|17|-
TGTGCCAGCAGCCATACCGGGACAGGGCTATACCAAGAGACCCAGTACTTC
CASSHTGTGLYQETQYF
>TRBV19|TRBD2|TRBJ2-7|16|-
TGTGCCAGTAGTTTCTCGCCGGGACTAGACTCCTACGAGCAGTACTTC
CASSFSPGLDSYEQYF
>TRBV5-4|TRBD1|TRBJ2-2|15|-
TGTGCCAGCAGTCCCGGACAGGGGCACACCGGGGAGCTGTTTTTT
CASSPGQGHTGELFF
>TRBV6-6|TRBD2|TRBJ2-1|15|once
TGTGCCAGCAGTTCCCGGCGGGAGGGGGCAAATGAGCAGTTCTTC
CASSSRREGANEQFF
>TRBV5-1|TRBD2|TRBJ2-3|16|-
TGCGCCAGCAGCTTGGAGACTAGCGGGAGTTCAGATACGCAGTATTTT
CASSLETSGSSDTQYF
>TRBV10-3|TRBD1|TRBJ1-5|19|-
TGTGCCATCAGTGATTCCGGGACAGGGAACCCTACACGGGGTCAGCCCCAGCATTTT
CAISDSGTGNPTRGQPQHF
>TRBV6-5|-|TRBJ2-5|13|-
TGTGCCAGCAGTAGGGGCAGGGGCGAGACCCAGTACTTC
CASSRGRGETQYF
>TRBV29-1|TRBD2|TRBJ2-3|14|-
TGCAGCGGCCTGACTAGCGGGAGGGTAGATACGCAGTATTTT
CSGLTSGRVDTQYF
>TRBV30|TRBD1|TRBJ1-2|14|-
TGTGCCTCCAAGGGGATAGGGGGCGGATATGGCTACACCTTC
CASKGIGGGYGYTF
>TRBV7-9|TRBD2|TRBJ2-7|14|-
TGTGCCAGCAACCCTAGCGGGAGAAGTTACGAGCAGTACTTC
CASNPSGRSYEQYF
>TRBV5-4|-|TRBJ2-1|18|-
TGTGCCAGCAGCTTGGGCGGTGGAGCGGAGATAGCCTACAATGAGCAGTTCTTC
CASSLGGGAEIAYNEQFF
>TRBV29-1|TRBD2|TRBJ2-1|15|-
TGCAGCGGAACCGGGACTAGCGCGCTCTACAATGAGCAGTTCTTC
CSGTGTSALYNEQFF
>TRBV15|-|TRBJ1-1|14|-
TGTGCCACCAGCAGAGAAAGAGGTGGCACTGAAGCTTTCTTT
CATSRERGGTEAFF
>TRBV30|-|TRBJ1-5|14|-
TGTGCCTGGAGTGTACGAGGTTGGGTTCAGCCCCAGCATTTT
CAWSVRGWVQPQHF
>TRBV7-2|-|TRBJ2-7|13|-
TGTGCCAGCAGCTATGACAGATCCTACGAGCAGTACTTC
CASSYDRSYEQYF